This TCR beta chain was observed in a study of T cell responses to AZD1222 COVID-19 vaccine. There are 15 residues in the CDR3. Trimming cost V 5 bases and J 8 bases, with 21 bases left between them. CDR1 is SGHAT, CDR2 FQNNGV, per germline. Sequencing used immunoSEQ multiplex PCR; TCRdb keeps in-frame clones, though not all of them. The data hold about 130,000 clones, with about nine tenths observed a single time. The clonotype was recovered from an adult in good health. The source was peripheral blood, collected on day 0 of AZD1222 vaccination. V usage is TRBV11-2 and J usage is TRBJ1-2; D gene ambiguous. Here the CDR3 reads CASSTIRGSSPGYTF. The CDR3 bases are TGTGCCAGCAGCACTATCCGAGGGTCCTCCCCGGGCTACACCTTC.